The 18 T cell receptor beta chains presented below share a single source sample, sequenced in a study of cytomegalovirus exposure and HLA in healthy donors. In the PCR, 60 Vbeta and 13 Jbeta primers were used. The repertoire was sequenced with immunoSEQ multiplex PCR; TCRdb's copy has only in-frame clones and lacks some. There are 180,000 or so clones in the sample; around 78% occur only once, and 2% to 2.5% lies in the top ten. The sample was PBMCs. Receptors were obtained from a woman in her 30s in good health and CMV-seropositive.

The rearrangement uses TRBV5-1 and TRBJ2-3; TRBD2 is a possible D gene (6 bases). The CDR3 length is 15 residues. Between the trimmed V and J ends, which lost 0 bases and 2 bases, there was a span of 10 bases. Germline V lookup: CDR1 SGHRS, CDR2 YFSETQ. The CDR3 loop is CASSLERGTTDTQYF. CDR3 DNA: TGCGCCAGCAGCTTGGAACGGGGGACCACAGATACGCAGTATTTT.

The chain recombines TRBV9 with TRBJ2-7, with 8 bases identical to TRBD2. This CDR3 comprises 15 residues. Germline CDR1 reads SGDLS; CDR2 reads YYNGEE. V lost 0 bases and J lost 3; bases outside the gene matches: 5. CDR3: CASSVVPAGVYEQYF. The DNA for the CDR3 is TGTGCCAGCAGCGTAGTGCCAGCGGGAGTCTACGAGCAGTACTTC.

In DNA form, the CDR3 reads TGCGCCAGCAGCGACGGGACAGGGGGCACACCCCTCCACTTT. Amino acids: CASSDGTGGTPLHF. This chain uses TRBV5-1 with TRBJ1-6; 12 bases map to TRBD1. The germline V gene encodes CDR1 SGHRS and CDR2 YFSETQ. The CDR3 contains 14 residues. The trim removed 4 bases at V and 11 bases at J, leaving 4 bases unmatched.

This chain joins TRBV29-1 and TRBJ1-2, with 7 bases matching TRBD1. J gave up 5 bases and V 0 bases, and 9 bases lay outside the gene matches. This CDR3 comprises 15 residues. Germline-derived CDR1 and CDR2 are SQVTM and ANQGSEA. The CDR3 spells CSVEDLLGTDYGYTF. For the CDR3, the DNA is TGCAGCGTTGAAGACCTCCTAGGGACAGATTATGGCTACACCTTC.

V and J are TRBV11-3 and TRBJ2-2; perhaps TRBD1 as D (5 bases). The CDR3 runs 16 residues. The V gene lost 5 bases and the J gene lost 2 bases, with 15 bases spanning the gap. From germline, CDR1 is SGHNT and CDR2 YENEEA. This CDR3 reads CASSPRGAGNTGELFF. Written as DNA, the CDR3 is TGTGCCAGCAGCCCAAGGGGCGCCGGAAACACCGGGGAGCTGTTTTTT.

The chain couples TRBV19 to TRBJ2-3; the match to TRBD2 covers 7 bases. This CDR3 comprises 16 residues. Germline CDR1 LNHDA, CDR2 SQIVND (reference sequence). Trimming at V came to 5 bases and at J to 6 bases, leaving 14 bases not matched to a gene. CDR3 nucleotides: TGTGCCAGTAGTTCATTCGGGGAGGGGAAGGCGGATACGCAGTATTTT. This sequence encodes CASSSFGEGKADTQYF.

This rearrangement joins TRBV7-9 to TRBJ2-4; D possibly corresponds to TRBD2 (6 bases). V gave up 6 bases and J gave up 8 bases, with 14 bases separating them. The germline V gene has CDR1 SEHNR and CDR2 FQNEAQ (reference sequence). The length of the CDR3 is 13 residues. The DNA for the CDR3 is TGTGCCAGCAGACTAGACGGAGGGCACATTCAGTACTTC. Translation gives CASRLDGGHIQYF.

The V call is TRBV5-4, the J call TRBJ2-5, with 9 bases that match TRBD2. Judging by the DNA end, TRBJ2-7 fits better; the J call may be wrong. The CDR3 length is 15 residues. The germline CDR1 and CDR2 sequences are SGHNT and YYREEE (reference sequence). For the CDR3, the DNA is TGTGCCAGCAGCATGGAACTAGCGGGCAGATACGAGCAGTACTTC. It encodes CASSMELAGRYEQYF.

V usage is TRBV7-9 and J usage is TRBJ2-7; 9 bases are a match to TRBD2. J was trimmed by 5 bases and V by 5 bases; bases with no gene match: 13. This CDR3 comprises 16 residues. The germline CDR1 and CDR2 sequences are SEHNR and FQNEAQ (reference sequence). In DNA, the CDR3 is TGTGCCAGCAGCCCACCGTGGGGGCAGCGGGAGGACGAGCAGTACTTC. As protein: CASSPPWGQREDEQYF.

The genes are TRBV27 and TRBJ2-7, with D possibly being TRBD1 (6 bases). Trimming cost V 5 bases and J 3 bases, with 11 bases left between them. This CDR3 has 13 amino acids. The germline V gene has CDR1 MNHEY and CDR2 SMNVEV (reference sequence). As DNA, the CDR3 is TGTGCCAGCAGTCATTCAGGGGACTACGAGCAGTACTTC. Translating it yields CASSHSGDYEQYF.

V usage is TRBV30 and J usage is TRBJ2-3; perhaps TRBD2 as D (6 bases). V lost 3 bases, J lost 2 bases, and 9 bases lay in between. Germline CDR1 GTSNPN, CDR2 SVGIG (reference sequence). This CDR3 is built from 13 residues. The CDR3 nucleotides read TGTGCCTGGAGCGGGAGTACCACAGATACGCAGTATTTT. Translation gives CAWSGSTTDTQYF.

This chain joins TRBV5-6 and TRBJ1-6, with unresolved D. Germline V gene sequence: CDR1 SGHDT, CDR2 YYEEEE. The CDR3 extends over 15 amino acids. The V and J ends lost 1 base and 5 bases respectively, with 10 bases between them. CDR3 nucleotide sequence: TGTGCCAGCAGCTTGAGGCAACTAGATAATTCACCCCTCCACTTT. The encoded protein is CASSLRQLDNSPLHF.

The rearrangement links TRBV7-2 to TRBJ1-2, with a weak D call TRBD1 (6 bases). Germline V gene sequence: CDR1 SGHTA, CDR2 FQGNSA. Deletions cut 1 base from V and 3 bases from J, with 12 bases between. The CDR3 runs 15 residues. In DNA form, the CDR3 reads TGTGCCAGCAGCTTAGGGGGGGGGCGCGACTATGGCTACACCTTC. Residues: CASSLGGGRDYGYTF.

V is TRBV19 and J is TRBJ1-5; a possible D gene is TRBD1 (6 bases). V was trimmed by 8 bases and J by 0 bases, leaving 14 bases between them. CDR3 length: 15 residues. Germline loops: CDR1 LNHDA, CDR2 SQIVND (reference sequence). The CDR3 loop is CASLGTWNSNQPQHF. In DNA form, the CDR3 reads TGTGCCAGTCTAGGGACATGGAATAGCAATCAGCCCCAGCATTTT.

This clone was counted between two and nine times. The chain uses TRBV6-5 and TRBJ1-2, with TRBD1 as a possible D gene (6 bases). The V gene lost 2 bases and the J gene lost 7 bases, with 17 bases spanning the gap. CDR1 and CDR2 from the germline V gene are MNHEY and SVGAGI. CDR3 length: 15 amino acids. The CDR3 DNA is TGTGCCAGCAGTTACCGTGGGGGCCCGCCCGGTGGCTACACCTTC. As protein: CASSYRGGPPGGYTF.

The chain employs TRBV5-1 and TRBJ1-1, with 9 bases matching TRBD1. The germline V gene encodes CDR1 SGHRS and CDR2 YFSETQ. With 5 bases clipped from V and 3 bases from J, the junction kept 2 bases outside the gene matches. CDR3 length equals 13 residues. The CDR3 protein is CASRRTGDTEAFF. The CDR3, as DNA: TGCGCCAGCAGGAGGACAGGGGACACTGAAGCTTTCTTT.

The chain links TRBV6-1 to TRBJ1-5; D is unresolved. CDR3 length equals 12 residues. CDR1 is MNHNS and CDR2 is SASEGT in the germline V gene. V was trimmed by 3 bases and J by 5 bases, leaving 5 bases between them. CDR3 amino acids: CASSDPDQPQHF. CDR3 coding DNA: TGTGCCAGCAGTGACCCGGATCAGCCCCAGCATTTT.

The V gene is TRBV2, the J gene TRBJ1-5; no firm D call. V was clipped by 4 bases and J by 4 bases, with 17 bases between them. This CDR3 comprises 16 residues. Germline assignment: CDR1 SNHLY and CDR2 FYNNEI. As DNA, the CDR3 is TGTGCCAGCAGTGTCCTGGGTTTTACAGAGAATCAGCCCCAGCATTTT. As protein: CASSVLGFTENQPQHF.